What follows are 7 T cell receptor beta chains derived from one specimen sequenced in a study of T cell responses to AZD1222 COVID-19 vaccine. The protocol was immunoSEQ multiplex PCR, while the TCRdb copy is restricted to in-frame clones and leaves out a portion. The sample has 150,000 to 200,000 clones, 90% to 95% seen once. The specimen was peripheral blood, collected 28 days after the second AZD1222 dose. These receptors came from an adult who received the AZD1222 COVID-19 vaccine.

The CDR3 nucleotides read TGTGCCAGTAGTCCGGGACGGCAGAATCAGCCCCAGCATTTT. Translation: CASSPGRQNQPQHF. The genes are TRBV19 and TRBJ1-5, with D perhaps matching TRBD1 (5 bases). Germline assignment: CDR1 LNHDA and CDR2 SQIVND (reference sequence). The CDR3 has 14 amino acids. V shed 5 bases and J shed 4 bases, with 12 bases lying between them.

The gene calls are TRBV4-2 and TRBJ2-7; 7 nucleotides agree with TRBD1. The CDR3 extends over 15 amino acids. Germline values: CDR1 LGHNA, CDR2 YNFKEQ. After removal of 1 base from V and 0 bases from J, the junction contained 3 bases not matched to a gene. The CDR3: CASSQGQGPSYEQYF. The CDR3, as DNA: TGTGCCAGCAGCCAAGGACAGGGTCCCTCCTACGAGCAGTACTTC.

In its sample, this clone was seen once. The chain is built from TRBV30 and TRBJ1-2, with 7 bases aligning to TRBD1. Germline V gene data show CDR1 as GTSNPN and CDR2 as SVGIG (reference sequence). This CDR3 is 16 amino acids long. The junction had 11 bases not matched to a gene; V was cut back by 4 bases and J by 0 bases. The CDR3 protein is CAWTLTRGQTNYGYTF. CDR3 in DNA: TGTGCCTGGACCCTAACGAGGGGACAGACTAACTATGGCTACACCTTC. The variable domain in full, with the rest retrieved from reference TRBV30 and TRBJ1-2, is SQTIHQWPATLVQPVGSPLSLECTVEGTSNPNLYWYRQAAGRGLQLLFYSVGIGQISSEVPQNLSASRPQDRQFILSSKKLLLSDSGFYLCAWTLTRGQTNYGYTFGSGTRLTVV.

The J gene is TRBJ2-7, the V gene TRBV27; 8 nucleotides match TRBD1. V trimming: 4 bases; J trimming: 1 base; junction bases outside the gene matches: 6. CDR1 MNHEY and CDR2 SMNVEV come from the germline V gene (reference sequence). This CDR3 contains 15 residues. The CDR3 sequence is CASSSKRTGSYEQYF. DNA for the CDR3: TGTGCCAGCAGTTCAAAACGGACAGGGTCCTACGAGCAGTACTTC.

This clone was seen more than once but under ten times. This chain joins TRBV6-1 and TRBJ2-3; D gene uncertain. Germline V gene data show CDR1 as MNHNS and CDR2 as SASEGT. V was trimmed by 2 bases and J by 3 bases, leaving 15 bases between them. CDR3 size: 16 residues. The CDR3 nucleotides are TGTGCCAGCAGTGAACGGGTGGGGTTCAGGACAGATACGCAGTATTTT. This sequence encodes CASSERVGFRTDTQYF.

This clone was observed a single time. The genes are TRBV11-2 and TRBJ2-7, with D perhaps assigned TRBD1 or TRBD2 (6 bases each). V lost 5 bases and J lost 9, with 11 bases in between. Germline loops: CDR1 SGHAT, CDR2 FQNNGV. CDR3 length: 11 amino acids. In nucleotides, the CDR3 is TGTGCCAGCAGCGAACAGGGAGGGCAGTACTTC. Translation: CASSEQGGQYF.

The CDR3 nucleotides read TGTGCCAGCAGCCAAGACAAGCACTATGGCTACACCTTC. Residues: CASSQDKHYGYTF. This rearrangement joins TRBV7-9 to TRBJ1-2; no reliable D call. The CDR3 has 13 amino acids. Germline CDR1 and CDR2: SEHNR and FQNEAQ (reference sequence). V was cut by 5 bases and J by 3 bases, with 10 bases left in between.